This entry describes one TCR beta chain. What it recognizes is unknown. One end of the junction does not line up with germline, which may come from a read error. Treatment denoted: oral pan-JAK inhibitor, 5-10 mg twice daily. The data derive from a study of CD8+ T cells in alopecia areata. Broader study findings: Uncertain still, given a single nonresponder, is whether baseline CD8+ expansion links to response. An increase in clonality over normal scalp was evident in lesional scalp, especially alopecia totalis/universalis.

The CDR3 consists of 12 residues. Per germline, CDR1 SQVTM and CDR2 ANQGSEA. In each case, RNA was isolated and then reverse transcribed into cDNA as the sequencing template. Assay: immunoSEQ multiplex PCR; the TCRdb copy retains only in-frame clones and omits some. The profile covers more than 100,000 clones, with about 50% appearing a single time and about 0.5% taken by the ten largest. This TCR came from a human donor with alopecia areata. The source was CD4+ T cells sorted from blood, collected at week 4, from a patient treated with tofacitinib. This chain links TRBV29-1 with TRBJ2-1; D tentatively fits TRBD1 or TRBD2 (6 bases each). Here the CDR3 DNA reads TGCAGCGTTGAGGGAAGTGGAGGGACAAGGATCTTC. This encodes CSVEGSGGTRIF.